These 18 T cell receptor beta chains were sequenced from one sample in a study of blood T cells in healthy people across ages (dated by TCRdb to the mid-2010s). The receptor library was made with 5' RACE. Sequenced using an Illumina HiSeq 2500. A second PCR of about 7 to 12 cycles was run with a J-beta primer mix and a sample-barcoded 5' primer. In TCRdb, the public reads were trimmed at Q25 with fastp and aligned with MiXCR, with productive beta chains retained. Each record represents a unique CDR3 protein, reported with the most common genes and DNA among its rows. The sample table shows hundreds of thousands of distinct CDR3 sequences, and roughly half are seen once. In total, the top ten clones hold roughly 14% of the sample. The sequenced sample was blood. These receptors originate from an elderly woman in good health.

Comments on this clonotype: Possible read error: a much larger clone is one base away. For the CDR3, the DNA is TGTGCCAGCTCCGAGGGGTGGGGCCCTGGGTATGGCTACACCTTC. Protein sequence: CASSEGWGPGYGYTF. The rearrangement uses TRBV6-4 and TRBJ1-2, with D perhaps TRBD1 (5 bases). V was shortened by 8 bases and J by 5 bases, with 21 bases between the two germline ends. This CDR3 is built from 15 residues. Per germline, CDR1 MRHNA and CDR2 SNTAGT.

As to this clonotype: A read error may be the cause here, since a much bigger clone is one base away. This rearrangement joins TRBV29-1 to TRBJ1-1; D possibly corresponds to TRBD1 (6 bases). This CDR3 comprises 14 residues. CDR1 SQVTM and CDR2 ANQGSEA come from the germline V gene. This CDR3 reads CGGNRDTSNTEAFF. For the CDR3, the DNA is TGCGGCGGAAACCGGGACACAAGTAACACTGAAGCTTTCTTT.

This chain uses TRBV6-1 with TRBJ1-5; tentative D call: TRBD1 (6 bases). Germline V gene data show CDR1 as MNHNS and CDR2 as SASEGT. Trimming shortened V by 7 bases and J by 0 bases, and 22 bases separated the two germline ends. CDR3 length: 18 amino acids. Written as DNA, the CDR3 is TGTGCCAGCATCCCGGAGGGGGTCGGGATCTATAGCAATCAGCCCCAGCATTTT. It is translated as CASIPEGVGIYSNQPQHF.

This rearrangement joins TRBV20-1 to TRBJ2-7; 7 bases fit TRBD2. With V trimmed by 6 bases and J by 7 bases, 9 bases remained unmatched. The germline gives CDR1 DFQATT, CDR2 SNEGSKA (reference sequence). The CDR3 is 12 amino acids. CDR3 loop: CSARGTEIEQYF. The CDR3 DNA sequence: TGCAGTGCGCGGGGGACGGAAATTGAGCAGTACTTC.

In this sample, this clonotype turned up a few times. The CDR3 region has the DNA TGTGCCAGCAGTTTCGGGGGGAGAGGAGATACGCAGTATTTT. Translating gives CASSFGGRGDTQYF. The chain uses TRBV12-3 or TRBV12-4 and TRBJ2-3; TRBD2 matches at 7 bases. The CDR3 contains 14 residues. Trimming took 3 bases from V and 5 from J; bases not matched to a gene: 5.

This clonotype showed up many times. The chain carries TRBV5-1 and TRBJ2-7; possibly TRBD1 for D (6 bases). Per germline, CDR1 SGHRS and CDR2 YFSETQ. The CDR3 runs to 15 residues. V was cut by 1 base and J by 0 bases, with 11 bases left in between. The CDR3 DNA follows: TGCGCCAGCAGCTTGACCCAGGGGCCCTCCTACGAGCAGTACTTC. This codes for CASSLTQGPSYEQYF. The entire variable domain, with the rest obtained from reference TRBV5-1 and TRBJ2-7, is as follows: KAGVTQTPRYLIKTRGQQVTLSCSPISGHRSVSWYQQTPGQGLQFLFEYFSETQRNKGNFPGRFSGRQFSNSRSEMNVSTLELGDSALYLCASSLTQGPSYEQYFGPGTRLTVT.

The chain carries TRBV4-2 and TRBJ1-2; TRBD1 matches at 7 bases. CDR3 length: 13 residues. The germline gives CDR1 LGHNA, CDR2 YNFKEQ. Trimming took 6 bases from V and 3 from J; bases not matched to a gene: 4. The chain's CDR3 is CASRHGQDYGYTF. CDR3 nucleotides: TGTGCCAGCAGACACGGACAGGACTATGGCTACACCTTC.

As regards this clonotype: One end of the junction varies from germline; a read error may be responsible. The CDR3 DNA follows: TGTGCCACCAGCAGAGTTCGTCACAATCAGCAGTTCTTC. It is translated as CATSRVRHNQQFF. The chain combines TRBV15 with TRBJ2-1; D call uncertain. This CDR3 is 13 amino acids long. Per the germline V gene, CDR1 is LNHNV and CDR2 is YYDKDF (reference sequence).

In regard to this clonotype: A read error is possible here, since a much larger clone lies one base away. The V call is TRBV2, the J call TRBJ2-1; D not resolved. Germline V gene lookup returns CDR1 SNHLY and CDR2 FYNNEI. CDR3 length: 10 amino acids. As DNA, the CDR3 is TGTGCCGGCAGTGTAGATGAGCAGTTCTTC. Its protein is CAGSVDEQFF.

The chain combines TRBV5-6 with TRBJ2-5; possibly TRBD1 for D (5 bases). This CDR3 comprises 16 residues. Germline V gives CDR1 SGHDT, CDR2 YYEEEE. Trimming cost V 4 bases and J 2 bases, with 18 bases left between them. The CDR3 nucleotides read TGTGCCAGCAGCCCCCTCGCGCAGGGCATACAAGAGACCCAGTACTTC. Residues: CASSPLAQGIQETQYF.

This clonotype was counted a few times. The chain recombines TRBV2 with TRBJ2-4; no reliable D call. Germline lookup yields CDR1 SNHLY and CDR2 FYNNEI. This CDR3 spans 13 amino acids. V was cut by 6 bases and J by 1 base, with 7 bases left in between. CDR3 residues: CASSRRAKNIQYF. Here the CDR3 DNA reads TGTGCCAGCAGCCGAAGGGCCAAAAACATTCAGTACTTC.

This clonotype occurred many times. This chain joins TRBV7-2 and TRBJ1-5; 7 bases are shared with TRBD1. CDR3 length: 15 residues. The germline V gene has CDR1 SGHTA and CDR2 FQGNSA. After removal of 10 bases from V and 1 base from J, the junction contained 10 bases not matched to a gene. The CDR3 sequence is CATHPGGTSNQPQHF. The CDR3 DNA sequence: TGTGCCACTCATCCAGGGGGTACGAGCAATCAGCCCCAGCATTTT.

The CDR3 spells CASSLTQGAGETQYF. The CDR3, as DNA: TGTGCCAGCAGTCTCACACAGGGGGCAGGGGAGACCCAGTACTTC. This chain uses TRBV27 with TRBJ2-5, with TRBD1 matching 9 bases. The CDR3 contains 15 residues. V dropped 5 bases and J dropped 5; count of bases not matched to a gene: 9. The V gene's germline CDR1 is MNHEY and CDR2 SMNVEV (reference sequence).

Comment on this clonotype: A much larger clone lies a single base off, so this may be a read error. The genes are TRBV3-1 and TRBJ2-5, with D maybe TRBD1 (5 bases). Trimming pared 4 bases from V and 11 bases from J, leaving 14 bases between. The CDR3 is made up of 12 amino acids. Germline-derived CDR1 and CDR2 are LGHDT and YNNKEL (reference sequence). CDR3 sequence reads: CASSPQGDLQYF. CDR3 DNA sequence: TGTGCCAGCAGCCCTCAGGGCGATCTACAGTACTTC.

On this clonotype: This may stem from a read error, because a much larger clone lies one nucleotide away. The V call is TRBV7-2, the J call TRBJ2-3; no definite D call. CDR3 length: 14 residues. Germline lookup yields CDR1 SGHTA and CDR2 FQGNSA. Trimming removed 5 bases from V and 1 base from J, with 10 bases in between. The CDR3: CASSVSAGTDTQYF. CDR3 DNA sequence: TGTGCCAGCAGCGTATCGGCAGGCACAGATACGCAGTATTTT.

This chain joins TRBV9 and TRBJ2-1; D call uncertain. From germline, CDR1 is SGDLS and CDR2 YYNGEE. CDR3 length: 16 residues. The V gene lost 0 bases and the J gene lost 8 bases, with 18 bases spanning the gap. CDR3 sequence (DNA): TGTGCCAGCAGCGTAGTATCGGGTCTTAATTTCGATGAGCAGTTCTTC. Translated, it gives CASSVVSGLNFDEQFF.

This clonotype was detected ten times or more. This sequence joins TRBV12-3 or TRBV12-4 and TRBJ2-3, with 7 bases that match TRBD1. The CDR3 spans 16 residues. Trimming cost V 5 bases and J 3 bases; bases outside gene matches: 11. In DNA form, the CDR3 reads TGTGCCAGCAGTCCTTTAGGGGACAGTAGGACAGATACGCAGTATTTT. As protein: CASSPLGDSRTDTQYF.

V is TRBV10-3 and J is TRBJ1-4, with 8 bases aligning to TRBD1. V lost 3 bases and J lost 3; bases outside the gene matches: 6. The CDR3 has 16 amino acids. The germline V gene encodes CDR1 ENHRY and CDR2 SYGVKD. CDR3 region: CAISDPGTGSNEKLFF. DNA for the CDR3: TGTGCCATCAGTGATCCCGGGACAGGCTCTAATGAAAAACTGTTTTTT.